The clone carrying this T cell receptor beta chain appeared many times. Its antigen is currently unknown. 5'RACE, which relied on constant-segment primers, yielded TCR alpha and TCR beta cDNA libraries carrying sample barcodes and UMIs. Via MiXCR, TCRdb re-called the 5' RACE reads, giving one row per CDR3 protein. In the table there are around 530,000 distinct CDR3 sequences, 20% to 25% of which are singletons. The data are from a study of T-cell memory formation after mild COVID-19. As for the study in general: The study found TCR clusters largely donor specific. Study findings and constraints: Mainly CM and EM harbored the contracting CD4+ clones; mainly EMRA harbored the CD8+ ones. Pre-infection memory harbored some responding clones, suggesting cross-reactive memory joined.

Trimming left V 1 base short and J 2 bases short, with 5 bases between. CDR1 and CDR2 (germline): LGHDT, YNNKEL (reference sequence). There are 13 residues in the CDR3. The sequence was obtained from an adult woman who had mild COVID-19 (a few samples of this study predate the infection). Cell type and time point are not known. The material sequenced was PBMCs or a T cell subset sorted from them (not recorded which). V is TRBV3-1 and J is TRBJ1-2, with D uncertain. This chain's CDR3 is CASSQAQNYGYTF. In nucleotides, the CDR3 is TGTGCCAGCAGCCAAGCACAGAACTATGGCTACACCTTC.